These T cell receptor beta chains were read from a single sample in a study of shared clonotypes between healthy human individuals. Here immunoSEQ multiplex PCR was the method, and the copy in TCRdb shows in-frame clones only, minus some. The data hold just over 2,000,000 clones, with roughly 94% observed a single time. Specimen: naive CD8+ T cells sorted from blood. The source is a man between 18 and 29 years old in good health. Each CDR3 is given without its conserved first and last residue.

V gene: TRBV27
CDR3 protein: ASSLLAGETQY

V gene: TRBV29-1
CDR3 protein: SVLDYASTDTQY

V gene: TRBV18
CDR3 protein: ASSPEGRYEQY

V gene: TRBV27
CDR3 protein: ASSLSGTPSREQY

V gene: TRBV10-3
CDR3 protein: AILRGDYEQY

V gene: TRBV7-2
CDR3 protein: ASSLDPGSYNEQF

V gene: TRBV6-6
CDR3 protein: ASSLQGRTEAF

V gene: TRBV29-1
CDR3 protein: SVHSGAYNEQF

V gene: TRBV11-2
CDR3 protein: ASSLGHSYEQY

V gene: TRBV9
CDR3 protein: ASSPWGQATTNSPLH

V gene: TRBV5-6
CDR3 protein: ASSLFSEDEKLF

V gene: TRBV4-1
CDR3 protein: ASSRQPPAGGLTGELF

V gene: TRBV5-1
CDR3 protein: ASSLESGEYYEQY

V gene: TRBV7-9
CDR3 protein: ASSAGTSSVQETQY

V gene: TRBV11-1
CDR3 protein: ASSRDRGRGNEQF

V gene: TRBV19
CDR3 protein: ASSADREETQY

V gene: TRBV11-3
CDR3 protein: ASSYTNEQF

V gene: TRBV10-3
CDR3 protein: AISEPGLAPYEQY